These 25 T cell receptor beta chains share one sample of origin, sequenced in a study of T cells in women clearing cervical HPV infection. Libraries were prepared by immunoSEQ multiplex PCR; TCRdb keeps only in-frame clonotypes and omits some of them. The table for this sample gives under 30,000 clones. Sequencing input: blood buffy coat. These receptors were obtained from a woman aged 18-69 years with a cervical HPV16 infection that either progressed to CIN3+ or cleared (not recorded which).

Note on this clone: Read coverage stops 3 residues before the CDR3 terminus; the germline J gene supplies the remainder. This chain links TRBV4-2 with TRBJ2-7; the match to TRBD2 covers 13 bases. Germline V CDR1 and CDR2: LGHNA, YNFKEQ. The CDR3 is 17 residues long. V shed 4 bases, J shed 2 bases, and the junction held 8 bases outside the gene matches. CDR3 region: CASSPRGTSGVTYEQYF. CDR3 DNA, as far as it was read: TGTGCCAGCAGCCCGCGTGGGACTAGCGGGGTAACCTACGAG.

As regards this clone: With the read ending 3 residues before the CDR3 end, the germline J gene is used to fill in that end. The rearrangement uses TRBV14 and TRBJ2-2; 11 bases are a match to TRBD2. The V gene end was trimmed by 3 bases and the J gene end by 3 bases; junction bases not matched to a gene: 6. CDR1 SGHDN and CDR2 FVKESK come from the germline V gene. The CDR3 has 17 residues. The CDR3 reads CASSHSASGRYTGELFF. The covered CDR3 bases are TGTGCCAGCAGCCATTCGGCTAGCGGGAGGTACACCGGGGAG.

Details on this clone: The read gets to within 3 residues of the CDR3 end, and the germline J gene fills in the rest. The genes are TRBV5-6 and TRBJ2-5; D is unclear. The germline CDR1 and CDR2 sequences are SGHDT and YYEEEE. The V end was cut by 0 bases, the J end by 2 bases, with 8 bases between. The length of the CDR3 is 14 residues. This CDR3 is CASSLGQVQETQYF. The part of the CDR3 DNA that was read is TGTGCCAGCAGCTTGGGGCAAGTACAAGAGACC.

With respect to this clone: The sequenced fragment ends 3 residues before the CDR3 boundary, so the rest is inferred from the germline J gene. This chain connects TRBV19 to TRBJ1-5; D unclear. Trimming took off 4 bases at V and 1 base at J, with 11 bases between the two ends. CDR1 LNHDA and CDR2 SQIVND come from the germline V gene (reference sequence). The CDR3 contains 15 residues. The CDR3 spells CASSTAGTSNQPQHF. The DNA read from the CDR3 is TGTGCCAGTAGTACCGCGGGTACGAGCAATCAGCCC.

With respect to this clone: The read gets to within 3 residues of the CDR3 end, and the germline J gene fills in the rest. This chain joins TRBV20-1 and TRBJ2-3; TRBD2 matches 7 bases. The V gene's germline CDR1 is DFQATT and CDR2 SNEGSKA (reference sequence). The trim removed 5 bases at V and 7 bases at J, leaving 12 bases unmatched. The CDR3 is 14 residues long. Here the CDR3 reads CSAGGRTRRNTQYF. CDR3 DNA, as far as it was read: TGCAGTGCTGGGGGTCGGACTAGGCGAAATACG.

Considering frequency, this clone is medium-sized. The read comes to an end 3 residues before the CDR3 does, leaving the germline J gene to fill in the end. The chain links TRBV2 to TRBJ2-6, with 8 nucleotides matching TRBD1. The CDR3 is 16 amino acids. The germline gives CDR1 SNHLY, CDR2 FYNNEI. V was pared by 7 bases and J by 1 base, with 6 bases of the junction left unmatched. CDR3 amino acids: CASTDRTGSGANVLTF. CDR3 DNA, as far as it was read: TGTGCCAGCACTGACAGGACAGGGTCTGGGGCCAACGTC. The variable domain in full, completed from reference TRBV2 and TRBJ2-6, reads EPEVTQTPSHQVTQMGQEVILRCVPISNHLYFYWYRQILGQKVEFLVSFYNNEISEKSEIFDDQFSVERPDGSNFTLKIRSTKLEDSAMYFCASTDRTGSGANVLTFGAGSRLTVL.

This clone registers medium-sized by frequency. CDR3: CASSPDSGVAAFF. The sequenced CDR3 bases are TGTGCCAGCTCACCGGACTCAGGGGTTGCA. The chain links TRBV18 to TRBJ1-1; possibly TRBD1 for D (6 bases). The CDR3 extends 3 residues past the end of the read, so its final part is completed from the germline J gene. Per germline, CDR1 KGHSH and CDR2 LQKENI. The length of the CDR3 is 13 residues.

A word on this clone: The read comes to an end 3 residues before the CDR3 does, leaving the germline J gene to fill in the end. The chain joins TRBV11-2 to TRBJ2-7; 8 bases fit TRBD2. This CDR3 has 15 amino acids. V lost 1 base, J lost 6 bases, and 8 bases stayed unmatched. Germline V gene lookup returns CDR1 SGHAT and CDR2 FQNNGV. The CDR3 here is CASSLVAGSGLEQYF. CDR3 DNA, as far as it was read: TGTGCCAGCAGCTTAGTAGCGGGATCTGGTCTCGAG.

In regard to this clone: The sequence runs out 3 residues before the end of the CDR3; the remainder is reconstructed from the germline J gene. The rearrangement joins TRBV7-6 to TRBJ1-6; 8 bases fit TRBD1. CDR3 length: 17 amino acids. Unmatched junction bases numbered 13, after V lost 5 bases and J lost 7 bases. Germline V gives CDR1 SGHVS, CDR2 FNYEAQ. CDR3 bases read: TGTGCCAGCAGCGCTGGTCCCGCCGGACAGGGCAATTCACCC. Amino acid sequence: CASSAGPAGQGNSP. The entire CDR3 reads CASSAGPAGQGNSPLHF. Full variable domain (missing parts from reference TRBV7-6 and TRBJ1-6): GAGVSQSPRYKVTKRGQDVALRCDPISGHVSLYWYRQALGQGPEFLTYFNYEAQQDKSGLPNDRFSAERPEGSISTLTIQRTEQRDSAMYRCASSAGPAGQGNSPLHFGNGTRLTVT.

Remarks on this clone: The read terminates 3 residues before the CDR3 end, so the remaining end is supplied by the germline J gene. This sequence joins TRBV6-2 or TRBV6-3 and TRBJ2-6; D is possibly TRBD1 (6 bases). V lost 6 bases and J 2 bases, leaving 11 bases between the germline ends. CDR3 length: 15 residues. Germline CDR1 reads MNHEY; CDR2 reads SVGEGT. CDR3 bases read: TGTGCCAGCAGCTACAGGGTTGCTGGGGCCAACGTC. Translation gives CASSYRVAGANV. The complete CDR3 reads CASSYRVAGANVLTF.

Turning to this clone: From the germline J gene comes the end of the CDR3, since the read stops 3 residues before it. The chain has TRBV7-8 and TRBJ1-1, with TRBD1 matching 7 bases. Germline loops: CDR1 SGHVS, CDR2 FQNEAQ. The ends lost 5 bases at V and 3 bases at J; junction bases unmatched: 6. CDR3 length: 14 residues. The CDR3: CASSPGTAYTEAFF. The sequenced CDR3 bases are TGTGCCAGCAGCCCGGGGACAGCTTACACTGAA.

In regard to this clone: The CDR3 extends 3 residues past the end of the read, so its final part is completed from the germline J gene. The chain is built from TRBV30 and TRBJ1-2; 11 nucleotides match TRBD1. The junction had 14 bases not matched to a gene; V was cut back by 7 bases and J by 4 bases. This CDR3 spans 16 amino acids. CDR1 is GTSNPN and CDR2 is SVGIG in the germline V gene (reference sequence). Here the CDR3 reads CAYGTGGARVLYGYTF. Incomplete CDR3 DNA: TGTGCCTACGGGACAGGGGGAGCTAGGGTACTCTATGGC.

With respect to this clone: The sequence runs out 3 residues before the end of the CDR3; the remainder is reconstructed from the germline J gene. This rearrangement joins TRBV6-2 or TRBV6-3 to TRBJ2-7; D unclear. Germline V CDR1 and CDR2: MNHEY, SVGEGT. V dropped 5 bases and J dropped 4 bases, with 6 bases sitting between them. The CDR3 is 11 residues long. CDR3 DNA, as far as it was read: TGTGCCAGCAGTCGAACATACGAG. Translating it yields CASSRTYE. The entire CDR3 sequence reads CASSRTYEQYF.

The DNA read from the CDR3 is TGTGCCAGCAGCCTAATAACAGGGGGCGCAGAGACC. Encoded protein: CASSLITGGAET. The CDR3 in full is CASSLITGGAETQYF. The chain uses TRBV7-2 and TRBJ2-5; 9 nucleotides agree with TRBD1. The sequence runs out 3 residues before the end of the CDR3; the remainder is reconstructed from the germline J gene. Germline V gives CDR1 SGHTA, CDR2 FQGNSA. Trimming removed 5 bases from V and 4 bases from J; junction bases left unmatched: 8. The CDR3 totals 15 residues.

Concerning this clone: The read ends 3 residues shy of where the CDR3 ends; the end is completed using the germline J gene. The V gene is TRBV6-1, the J gene TRBJ2-3, with 7 bases lining up with TRBD2. Trimming took 4 bases from V and 0 from J; bases not matched to a gene: 4. The germline CDR1 and CDR2 sequences are MNHNS and SASEGT. This CDR3 is built from 15 residues. The CDR3 loop is CASSAGTTSTDTQYF. The CDR3 bases that were read are TGTGCCAGCAGTGCAGGGACTACTAGCACAGATACG.

A note on this clone: The CDR3 goes on 3 residues after the read ends, and that part is filled in from the germline J gene. This rearrangement joins TRBV7-6 to TRBJ2-2, with D unresolved. The germline CDR1 and CDR2 sequences are SGHVS and FNYEAQ. V shed 1 base and J shed 3 bases, with 6 bases lying between them. The length of the CDR3 is 14 residues. CDR3 amino acids: CASSLVSHTGELFF. The DNA read from the CDR3 is TGTGCCAGCAGCTTAGTCAGTCACACCGGGGAG.

Remarks on this clone: The CDR3 extends 3 residues past the end of the read, so its final part is completed from the germline J gene. The genes are TRBV29-1 and TRBJ2-7; maybe TRBD1 (6 bases). Trimming pared 7 bases from V and 3 bases from J, leaving 19 bases between. There are 14 residues in the CDR3. CDR1 and CDR2 (germline): SQVTM, ANQGSEA. CDR3 loop: CSAITGTSVYEQYF. The CDR3 DNA, read in part, is TGCAGCGCGATCACCGGGACATCCGTCTACGAG.

The sequenced part of the CDR3 DNA is TGTGCCAGCAGCCAGGACAGGGGGTTTGAAAAG. As protein: CASSQDRGFEK. From start to end, the CDR3 is CASSQDRGFEKLFF. V is TRBV7-9 and J is TRBJ2-2; 10 nucleotides match TRBD1. The DNA ends 3 residues before the CDR3 does, and the rest of the CDR3 is filled in from the germline J gene. CDR1 and CDR2 (germline): SEHNR, FQNEAQ (reference sequence). The CDR3 is 14 amino acids.

Note on this clone: The read finishes 3 residues shy of the CDR3 end, and the germline J gene is used to complete it. V and J are TRBV20-1 and TRBJ2-1; 11 bases match TRBD2. Germline CDR1 is DFQATT and CDR2 is SNEGSKA (reference sequence). The CDR3 has 15 amino acids. V was pared by 3 bases and J by 3 bases, with 4 bases of the junction left unmatched. Here the CDR3 reads CSARAGLADYNEQFF. The DNA read from the CDR3 is TGCAGTGCTAGGGCGGGACTAGCGGACTACAATGAG.

On this clone itself: The read comes to an end 3 residues before the CDR3 does, leaving the germline J gene to fill in the end. The J gene is TRBJ2-7, the V gene TRBV28; a possible D gene is TRBD2 (6 bases). Germline V gene data show CDR1 as MDHEN and CDR2 as SYDVKM. The V gene lost 3 bases and the J gene lost 1 base, with 10 bases spanning the gap. The CDR3 sequence is 14 residues long. The CDR3 is CASSLAGSSYEQYF. The covered CDR3 bases are TGTGCCAGCAGTTTGGCGGGATCGTCCTACGAG. The complete variable domain, with remaining parts taken from reference TRBV28 and TRBJ2-7, reads DVKVTQSSRYLVKRTGEKVFLECVQDMDHENMFWYRQDPGLGLRLIYFSYDVKMKEKGDIPEGYSVSREKKERFSLILESASTNQTSMYLCASSLAGSSYEQYFGPGTRLTVT.

As regards this clone: The read finishes 3 residues shy of the CDR3 end, and the germline J gene is used to complete it. The chain employs TRBV18 and TRBJ1-2, with a possible D match to TRBD1 (5 bases). The CDR3 spans 15 residues. Germline CDR1 is KGHSH and CDR2 is LQKENI. Partial CDR3 DNA: TGTGCCAGCTCACCCCCGGGACTAGCGGGAGGCGAC. It translates to CASSPPGLAGGD. From start to end, the CDR3 is CASSPPGLAGGDYTF.

As to this clone: The read gets to within 3 residues of the CDR3 end, and the germline J gene fills in the rest. The chain uses TRBV18 and TRBJ1-1, with D possibly matching TRBD1 (5 bases). Trimming removed 0 bases from V and 5 bases from J, with 10 bases in between. CDR3 size: 14 residues. CDR1 and CDR2 from the germline V gene are KGHSH and LQKENI. CDR3 bases read: TGTGCCAGCTCACCACCTGTGGGGCGTACTGAA. It codes for CASSPPVGRTE. The whole CDR3 protein reads CASSPPVGRTEAFF.

On this clone itself: The read finishes 3 residues shy of the CDR3 end, and the germline J gene is used to complete it. The chain has TRBV6-2 or TRBV6-3 and TRBJ2-7; a possible D gene is TRBD1 (6 bases). The length of the CDR3 is 15 residues. V shed 2 bases and J shed 4 bases, with 15 bases lying between them. Looked up from germline, CDR1 is MNHEY and CDR2 is SVGEGT. The CDR3 region is CASSYDRTEVYEQYF. The DNA read from the CDR3 is TGTGCCAGCAGTTACGATCGGACAGAGGTTTACGAG.

A note on this clone: The sequence runs out 3 residues before the end of the CDR3; the remainder is reconstructed from the germline J gene. J is TRBJ1-2 and V is TRBV7-9; D ambiguous. Germline V gives CDR1 SEHNR, CDR2 FQNEAQ (reference sequence). The CDR3 contains 13 residues. The DNA read from the CDR3 is TGTGCCAGCACCGAAGGGTCCACAGATACC. This gives the protein CASTEGSTDT. The whole CDR3 sequence is CASTEGSTDTYTF.

A word on this clone: The read ends 3 residues before the CDR3 terminus; that terminus is restored from the germline J gene. The rearrangement links TRBV7-3 to TRBJ2-3, with a tentative D call TRBD1 (5 bases). Germline CDR1 SGHTA, CDR2 FQGTGA. The length of the CDR3 is 13 residues. This CDR3 reads CASSQGASETQYF. CDR3 DNA, as far as it was read: TGTGCCAGCAGCCAAGGGGCATCGGAGACG.